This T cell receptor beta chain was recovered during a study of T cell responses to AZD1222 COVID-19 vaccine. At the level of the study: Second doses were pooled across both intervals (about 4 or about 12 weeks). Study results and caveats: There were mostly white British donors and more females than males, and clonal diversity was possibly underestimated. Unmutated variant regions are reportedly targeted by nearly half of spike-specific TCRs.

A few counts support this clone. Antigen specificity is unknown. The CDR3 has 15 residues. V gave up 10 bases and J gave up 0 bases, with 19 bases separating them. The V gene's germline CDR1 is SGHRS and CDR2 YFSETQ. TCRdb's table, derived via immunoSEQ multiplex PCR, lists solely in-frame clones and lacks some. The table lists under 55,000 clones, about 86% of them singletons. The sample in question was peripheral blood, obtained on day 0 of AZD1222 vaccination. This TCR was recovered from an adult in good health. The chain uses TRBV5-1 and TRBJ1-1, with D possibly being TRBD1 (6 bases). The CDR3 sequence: CASQKGGLMNTEAFF. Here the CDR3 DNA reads TGCGCCTCACAGAAGGGGGGGCTAATGAACACTGAAGCTTTCTTT.